This TCR beta chain comes out of a study of blood T cell repertoires in COVID-19. Study overall: The United States, Italy and Spain provided the acute and convalescent COVID-19 samples. PBMCs, B-cell-depleted T cells, or T cells provided the cDNA or gDNA that made up the material.

As processed by the authors: The authors estimated nucleated cell counts from reference gene primer amplification. Produced via immunoSEQ multiplex PCR; TCRdb's table is partial and in-frame only. That table supplies the V and J calls and clone size; D and trimming were determined from the DNA. This table holds almost 350,000 clones, around 90% found once. Recruited during active infection, patients (from Seattle) were subsequently followed longitudinally. There are 16 residues in the CDR3. J gave up 7 bases and V 4 bases, and 12 bases lay outside the gene matches. Germline CDR1 reads SGHRS; CDR2 reads YFSETQ.

The chain combines TRBV5-1 with TRBJ2-3; 10 bases are shared with TRBD2. Sequencing was carried out using peripheral blood. The clonotype was recovered from a woman aged 60-75 years with COVID-19, enrolled during active disease. CDR3 sequence reads: CASSPLNSGGLNTQYF. DNA of the CDR3: TGCGCCAGCAGCCCTCTTAATAGCGGGGGGTTAAATACGCAGTATTTT. The variable domain in full, completed from reference TRBV5-1 and TRBJ2-3, reads KAGVTQTPRYLIKTRGQQVTLSCSPISGHRSVSWYQQTPGQGLQFLFEYFSETQRNKGNFPGRFSGRQFSNSRSEMNVSTLELGDSALYLCASSPLNSGGLNTQYFGPGTRLTVL.